This T cell receptor (beta chain) is from a study of T cell responses to AZD1222 COVID-19 vaccine. As for this clone: Its antigen is not identified.

The length of the CDR3 is 17 residues. Germline-derived CDR1 and CDR2 are SGDLS and YYNGEE. Trimming took 0 bases from V and 0 from J, leaving 13 bases between them. The study's findings and limits: Repertoire collection took place solely once the T cell response had peaked. The sample set comprised mostly white British donors with more females, and clonal diversity was possibly underestimated.

The assay was immunoSEQ multiplex PCR, and TCRdb's table has in-frame clones only and misses some. Of fewer than 200,000 clones in the sample, 85% to 90% were seen once. This receptor was taken from an adult in good health. The sample here was peripheral blood, taken on day 0 of AZD1222 vaccination. The chain carries TRBV9 and TRBJ1-3; D not resolved. The CDR3 region has the DNA TGTGCCAGCAGCGTAGAAGGTGGCCAACACTCTGGAAACACCATATATTTT. This gives the protein CASSVEGGQHSGNTIYF.